Each of the 32 T cell receptor beta chains below was sequenced from the same sample in a study of blood T cell repertoires in COVID-19. TCRdb's copy holds only in-frame clones and misses some; the assay was immunoSEQ multiplex PCR. The data contain some 230,000 clones, approximately 84% of them singletons. Sequencing was carried out using PBMCs or T cells enriched from blood (not recorded which). The receptors originated from a middle-aged man who had recovered from COVID-19.

The chain combines TRBV5-1 with TRBJ1-4; tentatively, D is TRBD1 (6 bases). Germline CDR1 reads SGHRS; CDR2 reads YFSETQ. The CDR3 consists of 15 residues. Trimming took off 3 bases at V and 2 bases at J, with 11 bases between the two ends. This CDR3 is CASSSQGWTNEKLFF. CDR3 nucleotides: TGCGCCAGCAGCTCACAGGGATGGACTAATGAAAAACTGTTTTTT.

The chain recombines TRBV7-9 with TRBJ2-1; unclear D gene. CDR1 and CDR2 from the germline V gene are SEHNR and FQNEAQ (reference sequence). Deletions cut 7 bases from V and 6 bases from J, with 7 bases between. The CDR3 has 11 amino acids. The CDR3, as DNA: TGTGCCAGCAAGGCAGGCAATGAGCAGTTCTTC. This translates into CASKAGNEQFF.

The V call is TRBV5-1, the J call TRBJ2-2; D is perhaps TRBD2 (6 bases). V lost 1 base and J 6 bases, leaving 13 bases between the germline ends. Per the germline V gene, CDR1 is SGHRS and CDR2 is YFSETQ. The CDR3 has 15 amino acids. CDR3 in DNA: TGCGCCAGCAGCTTGTCGGGGGATCAGGCCGGGGAGCTGTTTTTT. It specifies CASSLSGDQAGELFF.

This clone was seen once. The chain recombines TRBV10-3 with TRBJ2-1; 9 bases match TRBD2. Germline V CDR1 and CDR2: ENHRY, SYGVKD. CDR3 length equals 17 residues. V shed 1 base, J shed 1 base, and the junction held 5 bases outside the gene matches. The DNA for the CDR3 is TGTGCCATCAGTGAGTTTAGCGGGGGCCCTTCCTACAATGAGCAGTTCTTC. Its protein is CAISEFSGGPSYNEQFF.

V usage is TRBV5-6 and J usage is TRBJ2-5, with 8 bases lining up with TRBD2. The CDR3 has 15 amino acids. Germline V CDR1 and CDR2: SGHDT, YYEEEE. Trimming took 4 bases from V and 4 from J; bases not matched to a gene: 9. The CDR3 reads CASSPVRAGGETQYF. Written as DNA, the CDR3 is TGTGCCAGCAGCCCAGTCAGGGCGGGAGGAGAGACCCAGTACTTC.

This rearrangement joins TRBV9 to TRBJ2-1, with a tentative D call TRBD1 (5 bases). There are 13 residues in the CDR3. Germline V gene lookup returns CDR1 SGDLS and CDR2 YYNGEE. Trimming removed 2 bases at V and 10 bases at J, with 13 bases between. This CDR3 is CASSVLWGREQFF. DNA of the CDR3: TGTGCCAGCAGCGTGCTATGGGGCAGGGAGCAGTTCTTC.

The chain joins TRBV5-1 to TRBJ2-7; D uncertain. The V end lost 0 bases, the J end lost 0 bases, and 10 bases lay between the germline ends. The germline gives CDR1 SGHRS, CDR2 YFSETQ. This CDR3 has 15 residues. Here the CDR3 reads CASSLDQFASYEQYF. CDR3 nucleotides: TGCGCCAGCAGCTTGGACCAGTTCGCCTCCTACGAGCAGTACTTC.

This chain links TRBV7-2 with TRBJ1-3, with unresolved D. This CDR3 contains 15 residues. Per germline, CDR1 SGHTA and CDR2 FQGNSA. Trimming left V 5 bases short and J 0 bases short, with 11 bases between. The CDR3: CASSRRLSSGNTIYF. For the CDR3, the DNA is TGTGCCAGCAGCCGTCGACTGAGCTCTGGAAACACCATATATTTT. Full variable domain (missing parts from reference TRBV7-2 and TRBJ1-3): GAGVSQSPSNKVTEKGKDVELRCDPISGHTALYWYRQSLGQGLEFLIYFQGNSAPDKSGLPSDRFSAERTGGSVSTLTIQRTQQEDSAVYLCASSRRLSSGNTIYFGEGSWLTVV.

This clone has a handful of counts. This chain links TRBV7-9 with TRBJ1-6; D gene ambiguous. In germline, CDR1 is SEHNR, CDR2 FQNEAQ (reference sequence). The CDR3 has 14 residues. Trimming shortened V by 7 bases and J by 7 bases, and 14 bases separated the two germline ends. The CDR3 region is CASTGGRGNSPLHF. CDR3 DNA sequence: TGTGCCAGCACCGGAGGTCGCGGGAATTCACCCCTCCACTTT.

CDR3 protein: CASSQDPENNEQFF. DNA for the CDR3: TGTGCCAGCAGCCAAGATCCGGAGAACAATGAGCAGTTCTTC. The genes are TRBV4-2 and TRBJ2-1; D is ambiguous. V was shortened by 0 bases and J by 5 bases, with 8 bases between the two germline ends. Germline V gene lookup returns CDR1 LGHNA and CDR2 YNFKEQ. There are 14 residues in the CDR3.

The CDR3 DNA reads TGTGCCAGCAGCTTTCTAGCGGGGCTCACAGATACGCAGTATTTT. Translation gives CASSFLAGLTDTQYF. This chain joins TRBV7-2 and TRBJ2-3; 9 positions agree with TRBD2. Germline CDR1 and CDR2: SGHTA and FQGNSA. The V and J ends lost 3 bases and 2 bases, in that order; junction bases with no gene match: 3. The CDR3 spans 15 residues.

The CDR3 region has the DNA TGCGCCAGCAGGTCGGACAGGGAGGGAAACACCATATATTTT. Protein: CASRSDREGNTIYF. V gene TRBV5-1 combines with J gene TRBJ1-3; TRBD1 matches 8 bases. The CDR3 has 14 residues. Germline V gene sequence: CDR1 SGHRS, CDR2 YFSETQ. V trimming: 5 bases; J trimming: 4 bases; junction bases outside the gene matches: 5.

V gene TRBV6-5 combines with J gene TRBJ1-6, with D possibly matching TRBD1 (5 bases). The CDR3 consists of 14 residues. Trimming removed 6 bases from V and 3 bases from J, with 9 bases in between. Germline values: CDR1 MNHEY, CDR2 SVGAGI. The CDR3 loop reads CASRMTVYNSPLHF. The CDR3, as DNA: TGTGCCAGCAGAATGACAGTCTATAATTCACCCCTCCACTTT.

The CDR3, as DNA: TGCAGTGCTAGTAGGGGTGCTAACTATGGCTACACCTTC. Amino acids: CSASRGANYGYTF. This chain joins TRBV20-1 and TRBJ1-2; maybe TRBD1 (5 bases). There are 13 residues in the CDR3. CDR1 and CDR2 from the germline V gene are DFQATT and SNEGSKA (reference sequence). The V gene lost 3 bases and the J gene lost 0 bases, with 8 bases spanning the gap.

This chain connects TRBV11-2 to TRBJ2-5, with 7 bases aligning to TRBD1. The V segment lost 4 bases and the J segment 2 bases; nucleotides outside the gene matches: 7. The length of the CDR3 is 15 residues. Germline V gives CDR1 SGHAT, CDR2 FQNNGV. The CDR3 DNA follows: TGTGCCAGCAGCTGGGTAGGGGGCTGGCAAGAGACCCAGTACTTC. Residues: CASSWVGGWQETQYF.

The rearrangement uses TRBV4-3 and TRBJ2-5; possible D gene TRBD2, 6 bases. Germline-derived CDR1 and CDR2 are LGHNA and YSLEER. The CDR3 loop spans 16 amino acids. Trimming shortened V by 0 bases and J by 5 bases, and 16 bases separated the two germline ends. The CDR3, as DNA: TGCGCCAGCAGCCAAGAATATGTCCTCGGAGGGGAGACCCAGTACTTC. Amino acids: CASSQEYVLGGETQYF.

The J gene is TRBJ2-1, the V gene TRBV7-2; 9 bases line up with TRBD2. CDR1 and CDR2 (germline): SGHTA, FQGNSA. The J segment lost 9 bases and the V segment lost 5 bases, leaving 14 bases of the junction unmatched. The CDR3 contains 16 residues. CDR3: CASSPSGASGEAEQFF. CDR3 DNA sequence: TGTGCCAGCAGCCCCTCGGGGGCTAGCGGGGAAGCTGAGCAGTTCTTC.

CDR3 sequence reads: CATGRGEWEKLFF. The DNA for the CDR3 is TGTGCCACCGGCCGGGGGGAATGGGAAAAACTGTTTTTT. V usage is TRBV15 and J usage is TRBJ1-4, with D tentatively TRBD1 (5 bases). CDR3 length equals 13 residues. Trimming shortened V by 8 bases and J by 8 bases, and 15 bases separated the two germline ends. CDR1 is LNHNV, CDR2 YYDKDF, per germline (reference sequence). Looking up the rest from reference TRBV15 and TRBJ1-4 gives the full variable domain: DAMVIQNPRYQVTQFGKPVTLSCSQTLNHNVMYWYQQKSSQAPKLLFHYYDKDFNNEADTPDNFQSRRPNTSFCFLDIRSPGLGDTAMYLCATGRGEWEKLFFGSGTQLSVL.

CDR3 in amino acids: CASSLSVTGNTIYF. The DNA for the CDR3 is TGTGCCAGCAGCCTAAGCGTTACTGGAAACACCATATATTTT. This chain links TRBV7-9 with TRBJ1-3; the D is unclear. Germline V CDR1 and CDR2: SEHNR, FQNEAQ (reference sequence). The CDR3 extends over 14 amino acids. V was pared by 5 bases and J by 2 bases, with 10 bases between.

V gene TRBV2 combines with J gene TRBJ1-1; TRBD1 matches 7 bases. This CDR3 region has 14 residues. The V gene's germline CDR1 is SNHLY and CDR2 FYNNEI. V dropped 11 bases and J dropped 7; count of bases not matched to a gene: 16. CDR3 in amino acids: CASREGGGLSEAFF. CDR3 nucleotides: TGTGCCTCCAGGGAAGGGGGCGGATTAAGTGAAGCTTTCTTT. The whole variable domain, remainder taken from reference TRBV2 and TRBJ1-1, is EPEVTQTPSHQVTQMGQEVILRCVPISNHLYFYWYRQILGQKVEFLVSFYNNEISEKSEIFDDQFSVERPDGSNFTLKIRSTKLEDSAMYFCASREGGGLSEAFFGQGTRLTVV.

The chain recombines TRBV30 with TRBJ1-4, with D unresolved. V dropped 5 bases and J dropped 8 bases, with 12 bases sitting between them. The CDR3 loop spans 12 amino acids. The germline CDR1 and CDR2 sequences are GTSNPN and SVGIG (reference sequence). CDR3 bases: TGTGCCTGGGCGCGTCTCGAGGAAAAACTGTTTTTT. Residues: CAWARLEEKLFF.

V usage is TRBV5-1 and J usage is TRBJ2-2; possible D gene TRBD1, 5 bases. Germline V lookup: CDR1 SGHRS, CDR2 YFSETQ. The CDR3 loop spans 13 amino acids. With 3 bases removed from V and 4 bases from J, the gap between germline ends came to 7 bases. The CDR3 protein is CASSSTVTGELFF. CDR3 nucleotide sequence: TGCGCCAGCAGCTCGACAGTCACCGGGGAGCTGTTTTTT.

Only a few counts were recorded for this clone. The chain uses TRBV7-9 and TRBJ2-1; no reliable D call. Trimming removed 1 base at V and 4 bases at J, with 5 bases between. CDR1 and CDR2 (germline): SEHNR, FQNEAQ (reference sequence). The CDR3 contains 13 residues. The CDR3 DNA reads as TGTGCCAGCAGCTTAGGGGCTTACAATGAGCAGTTCTTC. This codes for CASSLGAYNEQFF.

The CDR3 coding sequence is TGTGCCAGCAGCCCGAGGACAGGGCTGGTGAACACTGAAGCTTTCTTT. Amino acids: CASSPRTGLVNTEAFF. The rearrangement uses TRBV7-2 and TRBJ1-1; 8 positions match TRBD1. This CDR3 comprises 16 residues. Germline CDR1 SGHTA, CDR2 FQGNSA. The ends lost 5 bases at V and 0 bases at J; junction bases unmatched: 8.

The rearrangement links TRBV3-1 (or the pseudogene TRBV3-2) to TRBJ1-3; D is unresolved. The CDR3 runs to 15 residues. The germline V and J ends were trimmed by 2 bases and 4 bases, with 12 bases remaining between them. CDR1 and CDR2 (germline): LGHDT, YNNKEL (reference sequence). For the CDR3, the DNA is TGTGCCAGCAGCCAAAGGCTCGGGTCCGGAAACACCATATATTTT. Its protein product is CASSQRLGSGNTIYF.

This clone was picked up a small number of times. This CDR3 is also generated by other DNA sequences in the sample. V gene TRBV5-1 combines with J gene TRBJ2-1, with 11 bases aligning to TRBD1. This CDR3 region has 15 residues. With 2 bases clipped from V and 3 bases from J, the junction kept 1 base outside the gene matches. From germline, CDR1 is SGHRS and CDR2 YFSETQ. CDR3 protein: CASSLGTGGYNEQFF. The CDR3, as DNA: TGCGCCAGCAGCTTAGGGACAGGGGGCTACAATGAGCAGTTCTTC.

This chain connects TRBV29-1 to TRBJ1-2; D may be TRBD1 (5 bases). Germline CDR1 SQVTM, CDR2 ANQGSEA. The CDR3 sequence is 14 residues long. V was shortened by 0 bases and J by 8 bases, with 16 bases between the two germline ends. The CDR3 loop is CSVEDLGQGGGYTF. The CDR3 DNA reads as TGCAGCGTTGAAGATCTGGGCCAGGGTGGAGGCTACACCTTC.

CDR3 in amino acids: CAGGLDNQPQHF. The CDR3 DNA reads TGTGCCGGAGGGTTGGACAATCAGCCCCAGCATTTT. The chain joins TRBV2 to TRBJ1-5, with unresolved D. The CDR3 is made up of 12 amino acids. Germline-derived CDR1 and CDR2 are SNHLY and FYNNEI. With 11 bases removed from V and 3 bases from J, the gap between germline ends came to 11 bases.

This clone was observed a single time. The J gene is TRBJ2-7, the V gene TRBV5-4; 9 bases line up with TRBD1. Germline values: CDR1 SGHNT, CDR2 YYREEE (reference sequence). With 4 bases clipped from V and 4 bases from J, the junction kept 6 bases outside the gene matches. The CDR3 is 14 residues long. CDR3 in DNA: TGTGCCAGCAGCGTCGACAGGGGGAGGTACGAGCAGTACTTC. Its translation is CASSVDRGRYEQYF.

The rearrangement uses TRBV11-2 and TRBJ1-1; D uncertain. Germline V gene lookup returns CDR1 SGHAT and CDR2 FQNNGV. CDR3 size: 13 residues. Trimming removed 5 bases from V and 0 bases from J, with 7 bases in between. The CDR3 region is CASSLQMNTEAFF. CDR3 nucleotide sequence: TGTGCCAGCAGCCTTCAGATGAACACTGAAGCTTTCTTT.

The V gene is TRBV20-1, the J gene TRBJ2-7; D is unresolved. The V end was cut by 4 bases, the J end by 4 bases, with 8 bases between. In germline, CDR1 is DFQATT, CDR2 SNEGSKA (reference sequence). This CDR3 comprises 11 residues. CDR3 DNA: TGCAGTGCTAATGAGTATTACGAGCAGTACTTC. Amino acids: CSANEYYEQYF.

This chain's CDR3 is CASIPLGGGLNQPQHF. The CDR3 DNA reads TGTGCCAGCATCCCCCTCGGGGGGGGCCTTAATCAGCCCCAGCATTTT. The rearrangement links TRBV28 to TRBJ1-5; a possible D gene is TRBD1 (6 bases). Germline V gene data show CDR1 as MDHEN and CDR2 as SYDVKM. This CDR3 comprises 16 residues. Trimming stripped 7 bases from V and 4 bases from J, with 20 bases between.